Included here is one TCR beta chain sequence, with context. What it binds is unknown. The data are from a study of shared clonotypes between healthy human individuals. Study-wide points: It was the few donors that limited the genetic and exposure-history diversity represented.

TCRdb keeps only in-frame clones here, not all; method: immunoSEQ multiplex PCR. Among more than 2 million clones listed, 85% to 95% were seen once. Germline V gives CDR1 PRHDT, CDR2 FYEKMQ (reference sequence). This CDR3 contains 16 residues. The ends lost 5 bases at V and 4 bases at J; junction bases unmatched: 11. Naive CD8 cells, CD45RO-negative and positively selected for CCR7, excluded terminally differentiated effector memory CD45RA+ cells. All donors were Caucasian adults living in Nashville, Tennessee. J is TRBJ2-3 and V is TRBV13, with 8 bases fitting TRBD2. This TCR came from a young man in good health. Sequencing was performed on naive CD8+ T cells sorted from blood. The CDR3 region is CASSPQLAEVPDTQYF. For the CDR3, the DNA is TGTGCCAGCAGCCCCCAACTAGCGGAGGTCCCAGATACGCAGTATTTT.